Listed here are 20 T cell receptor beta chains from one sample, sequenced in a study of blood T cell repertoires in COVID-19. Here immunoSEQ multiplex PCR was the method, and the copy in TCRdb shows in-frame clones only, minus some. The data hold hundreds of thousands of clones, with approximately 86% observed a single time. Sequenced material: peripheral blood. The receptors shown here come from a woman aged 50 to 65 who had recovered from COVID-19.

The V gene is TRBV7-2, the J gene TRBJ2-7; 8 bases are shared with TRBD1. The CDR3 is 16 amino acids. J gave up 3 bases and V 4 bases, and 11 bases lay outside the gene matches. Germline V lookup: CDR1 SGHTA, CDR2 FQGNSA. The CDR3 sequence is CASSSPTGGRDYEQYF. The DNA for the CDR3 is TGTGCCAGCAGCTCCCCCACAGGGGGACGAGACTACGAGCAGTACTTC. Full variable domain (remainder filled in from reference TRBV7-2 and TRBJ2-7): GAGVSQSPSNKVTEKGKDVELRCDPISGHTALYWYRQSLGQGLEFLIYFQGNSAPDKSGLPSDRFSAERTGGSVSTLTIQRTQQEDSAVYLCASSSPTGGRDYEQYFGPGTRLTVT.

The chain recombines TRBV7-2 with TRBJ1-5; D call uncertain. Per germline, CDR1 SGHTA and CDR2 FQGNSA. V was cut by 1 base and J by 3 bases, with 7 bases left in between. The CDR3 is 14 amino acids. CDR3 loop: CASSLGLNNQPQHF. In nucleotides, the CDR3 is TGTGCCAGCAGCTTAGGACTGAACAATCAGCCCCAGCATTTT.

The V gene is TRBV9, the J gene TRBJ2-3; 11 nucleotides line up with TRBD2. V shed 4 bases and J 3 bases; nucleotides not matched to a gene: 7. This CDR3 region has 16 residues. Germline V gene sequence: CDR1 SGDLS, CDR2 YYNGEE. CDR3 nucleotides: TGTGCCAGCAGCTCCTCTAGCGGGAGGAGGACAGATACGCAGTATTTT. Its protein is CASSSSSGRRTDTQYF.

This chain joins TRBV27 and TRBJ1-1; 10 nucleotides agree with TRBD1. V trimming: 5 bases; J trimming: 3 bases; junction bases outside the gene matches: 3. The CDR3 runs 14 residues. Germline V CDR1 and CDR2: MNHEY, SMNVEV (reference sequence). CDR3 DNA: TGTGCCAGCAGTCCCGGGACAGGGGACACTGAAGCTTTCTTT. Its translation is CASSPGTGDTEAFF.

The chain joins TRBV12-3 or TRBV12-4 to TRBJ1-1; TRBD1 matches 9 bases. CDR3 length: 13 amino acids. V was pared by 4 bases and J by 4 bases, with 1 base of the junction left unmatched. Here the CDR3 reads CASSYRGLTEAFF. The CDR3, as DNA: TGTGCCAGCAGTTACAGGGGGCTCACTGAAGCTTTCTTT.

V usage is TRBV6-5 and J usage is TRBJ2-6; D unresolved. Germline CDR1 reads MNHEY; CDR2 reads SVGAGI. V lost 8 bases and J lost 0, with 5 bases in between. The CDR3 runs to 13 residues. The CDR3 DNA is TGTGCCAGCGTGGCCTCTGGGGCCAACGTCCTGACTTTC. This gives the protein CASVASGANVLTF.

J is TRBJ2-5 and V is TRBV30, with TRBD1 matching 9 bases. J was trimmed by 5 bases and V by 0 bases; bases with no gene match: 4. Germline CDR1 is GTSNPN and CDR2 is SVGIG (reference sequence). This CDR3 has 14 residues. CDR3 nucleotides: TGTGCCTGGAGTGTTGGACAGGGGAGGGAGACCCAGTACTTC. This translates into CAWSVGQGRETQYF.

The chain couples TRBV4-2 to TRBJ1-2; TRBD1 agrees at 12 bases. There are 16 residues in the CDR3. CDR1 is LGHNA and CDR2 is YNFKEQ in the germline V gene. Germline trimming cut 2 bases from V and 7 bases from J; bases unmatched to any gene: 8. The CDR3 sequence is CASSQTLGTGGIGYTF. The CDR3 region has the DNA TGTGCCAGCAGCCAAACGCTTGGGACAGGGGGCATTGGCTACACCTTC.

V is TRBV25-1 and J is TRBJ2-7, with 13 bases aligning to TRBD2. The germline V gene encodes CDR1 MGHDK and CDR2 SYGVNS. The junction had 4 bases not matched to a gene; V was cut back by 6 bases and J by 5 bases. The CDR3 extends over 14 amino acids. In DNA, the CDR3 is TGTGCCAGCAGACGACTAGCGGGAGGAGACGAGCAGTACTTC. This encodes CASRRLAGGDEQYF.

V is TRBV5-1 and J is TRBJ2-1, with a weak D call TRBD1 (6 bases). Trimming took off 0 bases at V and 14 bases at J, with 18 bases between the two ends. CDR1 SGHRS and CDR2 YFSETQ come from the germline V gene. This CDR3 region has 14 residues. CDR3 in amino acids: CASSLAQGWVSKFF. The CDR3 DNA reads TGCGCCAGCAGCTTGGCACAGGGATGGGTCTCTAAGTTCTTC.

The chain couples TRBV5-4 to TRBJ2-1; 9 nucleotides line up with TRBD1. The germline CDR1 and CDR2 sequences are SGHNT and YYREEE (reference sequence). J was trimmed by 8 bases and V by 9 bases; bases with no gene match: 12. The CDR3 is 14 amino acids. CDR3 nucleotides: TGTGCCACCCACGGGACAGGGATTATCTATGAGCAGTTCTTC. This gives the protein CATHGTGIIYEQFF.

The chain joins TRBV2 to TRBJ1-1; D uncertain. Per the germline V gene, CDR1 is SNHLY and CDR2 is FYNNEI. Deletions cut 4 bases from V and 7 bases from J, with 19 bases between. The CDR3 contains 15 residues. Here the CDR3 reads CASSVESFGRGEAFF. CDR3 nucleotides: TGTGCCAGCAGTGTTGAGAGCTTCGGAAGAGGTGAAGCTTTCTTT.

This clone occurred a few times. The J gene is TRBJ1-1, the V gene TRBV24-1, with TRBD1 identical over 9 bases. The CDR3 covers 15 residues. Germline V lookup: CDR1 KGHDR, CDR2 SFDVKD. Trimming took 3 bases from V and 4 from J; bases not matched to a gene: 5. The CDR3 sequence: CATSDPGQGVTEAFF. In DNA, the CDR3 is TGTGCCACCAGTGATCCGGGACAGGGCGTCACTGAAGCTTTCTTT.

This clone was found once. V and J are TRBV4-2 and TRBJ2-5, with D unresolved. CDR1 LGHNA and CDR2 YNFKEQ come from the germline V gene. The germline V and J ends were trimmed by 4 bases and 4 bases, with 13 bases remaining between them. The CDR3 loop spans 14 amino acids. CDR3 region: CASSPRGIGETQYF. CDR3 in DNA: TGTGCCAGCAGCCCGCGAGGCATTGGAGAGACCCAGTACTTC.

The chain recombines TRBV3-1 (or the pseudogene TRBV3-2) with TRBJ2-3; tentatively, D is TRBD2 (5 bases). Germline V lookup: CDR1 LGHDT, CDR2 YNNKEL (reference sequence). This CDR3 is 15 amino acids long. V dropped 2 bases and J dropped 5 bases, with 14 bases sitting between them. The CDR3 DNA follows: TGTGCCAGCAGCCAAATGTTGGCTAGCCAAGATACGCAGTATTTT. Amino acid sequence: CASSQMLASQDTQYF.

This chain connects TRBV18 to TRBJ1-3; D unclear. Trimming stripped 6 bases from V and 11 bases from J, with 11 bases between. The CDR3 spans 11 residues. Germline CDR1 reads KGHSH; CDR2 reads LQKENI. This chain's CDR3 is CASSSGEAIYF. The CDR3, as DNA: TGTGCCAGCTCGTCCGGAGAAGCCATATATTTT.

V gene TRBV5-5 combines with J gene TRBJ2-7; a weak D match, TRBD2 (5 bases). The V gene's germline CDR1 is SGHKS and CDR2 YYEKEE (reference sequence). V was cut by 4 bases and J by 4 bases, with 21 bases left in between. The CDR3 contains 16 residues. The CDR3 here is CASSLGRGIGSYEQYF. The CDR3 DNA reads TGTGCCAGCAGCCTCGGACGGGGAATCGGTTCGTACGAGCAGTACTTC.

This clone came up a few times. V usage is TRBV9 and J usage is TRBJ1-2; 7 bases map to TRBD1. The J segment lost 3 bases and the V segment lost 4 bases, leaving 6 bases of the junction unmatched. CDR3 length equals 14 residues. Per germline, CDR1 SGDLS and CDR2 YYNGEE. The CDR3 DNA sequence: TGTGCCAGCAGCCCGGAACAGGGGTACTATGGCTACACCTTC. As protein: CASSPEQGYYGYTF.

The rearrangement uses TRBV28 and TRBJ1-5; 9 nucleotides agree with TRBD1. This CDR3 spans 15 amino acids. Germline CDR1 is MDHEN and CDR2 is SYDVKM. Trimming at V came to 1 base and at J to 6 bases, leaving 4 bases not matched to a gene. Written as DNA, the CDR3 is TGTGCCAGCAGTTTATACAGGGGGCTAGCTCAGCCCCAGCATTTT. Translation gives CASSLYRGLAQPQHF. Supplemented by reference TRBV28 and TRBJ1-5, the full variable domain reads DVKVTQSSRYLVKRTGEKVFLECVQDMDHENMFWYRQDPGLGLRLIYFSYDVKMKEKGDIPEGYSVSREKKERFSLILESASTNQTSMYLCASSLYRGLAQPQHFGDGTRLSIL.

The V call is TRBV7-9, the J call TRBJ1-3, with D possibly matching TRBD1 (6 bases). The germline gives CDR1 SEHNR, CDR2 FQNEAQ (reference sequence). Trimming took 5 bases from V and 4 from J, leaving 12 bases between them. This CDR3 has 14 amino acids. DNA of the CDR3: TGTGCCAGCAGCCTGACAGGACTCGGAAACACCATATATTTT. Translating gives CASSLTGLGNTIYF. Complete variable domain (other parts from reference TRBV7-9 and TRBJ1-3): DTGVSQNPRHKITKRGQNVTFRCDPISEHNRLYWYRQTLGQGPEFLTYFQNEAQLEKSRLLSDRFSAERPKGSFSTLEIQRTEQGDSAMYLCASSLTGLGNTIYFGEGSWLTVV.